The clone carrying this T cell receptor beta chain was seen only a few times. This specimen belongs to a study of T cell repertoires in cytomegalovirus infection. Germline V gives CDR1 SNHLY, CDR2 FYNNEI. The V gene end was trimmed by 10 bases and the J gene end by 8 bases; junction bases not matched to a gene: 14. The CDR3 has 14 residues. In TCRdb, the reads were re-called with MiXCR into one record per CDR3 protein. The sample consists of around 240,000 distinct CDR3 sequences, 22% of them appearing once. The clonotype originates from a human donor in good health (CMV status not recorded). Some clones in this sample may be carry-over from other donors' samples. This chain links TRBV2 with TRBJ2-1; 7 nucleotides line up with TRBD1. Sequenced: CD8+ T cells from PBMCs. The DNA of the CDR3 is TGTGCCATCGACAGGGCCGGGGTTATCGATGAGCAGTTCTTC. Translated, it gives CAIDRAGVIDEQFF.